Listed below are T cell receptor beta chains from one sample, sequenced in a study of identical twins. TCRdb itself ran the 5' RACE reads through MiXCR, one entry per CDR3 protein. The repertoire holds hundreds of thousands of distinct CDR3 sequences, around 9.7% seen once, with 6% to 8.5% in the top ten. The sample also formed part of further work on yellow fever vaccine responses in identical twins.

The sequencing input was CD8+ T cells sorted from blood. Receptors originate from a woman under 30 in good health. Both conserved end residues are part of each CDR3. A D gene is named only where the DNA matches it firmly. Expanded clones get a size class; other rows say once, few or many, or leave the size out.

J | D | V | size | DNA | CDR3
TRBJ2-3 | TRBD1 | TRBV9 | few | TGTGCCAGCAGCGTCTACCCGGGACAGGGGGGAGATACGCAGTATTTT | CASSVYPGQGGDTQYF
TRBJ2-7 | TRBD2 | TRBV7-9 | - | TGTGCCAGCAGCAACAGAGCGGGAGTGGGAGTATACGAGCAGTACTTC | CASSNRAGVGVYEQYF
TRBJ1-2 | - | TRBV10-3 | few | TGTGCCATCAGTGAGTCGAGGGCAGGGGCCAATGGCTACACCTTC | CAISESRAGANGYTF
TRBJ2-7 | - | TRBV20-1 | - | TGCAGTGCTAGACCAACAGGGATCGAGCAGTACTTC | CSARPTGIEQYF
TRBJ1-5 | - | TRBV16 | many | TGTGCCAGCAGCCGGGGGGATGCCAATCAGCCCCAGCATTTT | CASSRGDANQPQHF
TRBJ2-2 | - | TRBV20-1 | once | TGCAGTGCGAGAGGCTATTACACCGGGGAGCTGTTTTTT | CSARGYYTGELFF
TRBJ1-5 | - | TRBV2 | few | TGTGCCACCAGGGAGGCAGGAATGGGAAATCAGCCCCAGCATTTT | CATREAGMGNQPQHF
TRBJ2-7 | TRBD1 | TRBV3-1 | - | TGTGCCAGCAGCTCGAGACAGGGGGCTAACGAGCAGTACTTC | CASSSRQGANEQYF
TRBJ2-7 | - | TRBV6-1 | - | TGTGCCAGCAGAGGACAATTGTCCTACGAGCAGTACTTC | CASRGQLSYEQYF
TRBJ1-1 | - | TRBV20-1 | few | TGCAGTGCTAGAGATCTCTTTGCCGAGAACACTGAAGCTTTCTTT | CSARDLFAENTEAFF